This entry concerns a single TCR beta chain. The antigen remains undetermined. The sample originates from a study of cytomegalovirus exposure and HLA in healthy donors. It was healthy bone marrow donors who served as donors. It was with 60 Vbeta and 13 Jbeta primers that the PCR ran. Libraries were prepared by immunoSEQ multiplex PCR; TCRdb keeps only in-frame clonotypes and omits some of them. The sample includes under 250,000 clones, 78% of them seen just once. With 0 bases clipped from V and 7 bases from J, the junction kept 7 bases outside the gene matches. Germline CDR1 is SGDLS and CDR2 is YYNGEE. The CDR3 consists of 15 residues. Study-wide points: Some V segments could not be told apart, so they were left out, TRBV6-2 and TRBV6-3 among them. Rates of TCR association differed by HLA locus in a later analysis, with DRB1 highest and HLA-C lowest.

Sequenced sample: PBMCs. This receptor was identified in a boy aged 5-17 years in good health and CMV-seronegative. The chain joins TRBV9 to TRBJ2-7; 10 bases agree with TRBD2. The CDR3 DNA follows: TGTGCCAGCAGCGTAGCTCTAGCGGGAGCAAGGGAGCAGTACTTC. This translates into CASSVALAGAREQYF.